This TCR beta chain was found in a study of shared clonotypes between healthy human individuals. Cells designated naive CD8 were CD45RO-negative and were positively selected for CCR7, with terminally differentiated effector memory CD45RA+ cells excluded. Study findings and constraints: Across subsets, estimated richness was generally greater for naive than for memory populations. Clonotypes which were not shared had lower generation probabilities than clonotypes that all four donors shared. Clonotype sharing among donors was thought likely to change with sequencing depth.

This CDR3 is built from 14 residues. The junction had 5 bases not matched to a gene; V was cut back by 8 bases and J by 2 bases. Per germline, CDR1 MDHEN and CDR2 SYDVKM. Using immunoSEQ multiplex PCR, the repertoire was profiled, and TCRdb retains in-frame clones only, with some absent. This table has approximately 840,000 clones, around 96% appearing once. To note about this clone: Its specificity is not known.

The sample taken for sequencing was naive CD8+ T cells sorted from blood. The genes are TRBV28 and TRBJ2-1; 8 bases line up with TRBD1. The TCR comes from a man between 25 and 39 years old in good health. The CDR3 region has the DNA TGTGCCAGCGACGACAGGGGCCCCTACAATGAGCAGTTCTTC. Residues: CASDDRGPYNEQFF.